Presented here are 15 T cell receptor beta chains from one specimen sequenced in a study of control samples from healthy donors and cancer patients. Sequencing was performed with immunoSEQ multiplex PCR; in TCRdb, only in-frame clones are kept and a portion is missing. The repertoire holds about 410,000 clones, with roughly 90% as singletons. The sequenced sample was PBMCs. Receptors originate from a man aged 35 to 55 with head and neck cancer.

The chain couples TRBV27 to TRBJ2-2, with no clear D. V lost 2 bases, J lost 0 bases, and 4 bases lay in between. From germline, CDR1 is MNHEY and CDR2 SMNVEV (reference sequence). CDR3 size: 14 residues. The CDR3 DNA reads TGTGCCAGCAGTTTAACCGCGAACACCGGGGAGCTGTTTTTT. This translates into CASSLTANTGELFF.

The rearrangement uses TRBV5-1 and TRBJ2-1; the match to TRBD2 covers 7 bases. V lost 3 bases, J lost 0 bases, and 3 bases stayed unmatched. The CDR3 extends over 15 amino acids. Germline values: CDR1 SGHRS, CDR2 YFSETQ. CDR3: CASSSGGSSYNEQFF. DNA for the CDR3: TGCGCCAGCAGCTCCGGGGGGAGCTCCTACAATGAGCAGTTCTTC.

The chain joins TRBV10-3 to TRBJ1-2, with unresolved D. V gave up 0 bases and J gave up 2 bases, with 13 bases separating them. Germline V gene lookup returns CDR1 ENHRY and CDR2 SYGVKD. The CDR3 covers 16 residues. CDR3 nucleotides: TGTGCCATCAGTGAGTCGACGGGGAAAGGAAACTATGGCTACACCTTC. Translated, it gives CAISESTGKGNYGYTF.

V is TRBV4-1 and J is TRBJ1-4, with no clear D. Trimming pared 2 bases from V and 8 bases from J, leaving 6 bases between. Germline V gene sequence: CDR1 MGHRA, CDR2 YSYEKL. The CDR3 length is 12 residues. DNA for the CDR3: TGCGCCAGCAGCCAAAATAGAGAAAAACTGTTTTTT. Its translation: CASSQNREKLFF.

The chain links TRBV7-6 to TRBJ2-1; D is uncertain. V lost 1 base and J lost 0, with 10 bases in between. The CDR3 covers 16 residues. The germline gives CDR1 SGHVS, CDR2 FNYEAQ. DNA for the CDR3: TGTGCCAGCAGCTTAGAGGCCTTCCCCTCCTACAATGAGCAGTTCTTC. Translation: CASSLEAFPSYNEQFF.

The CDR3 DNA follows: TGCGCCAGCAGGGCTACAGGGGGCATGGGGACTGAAGCTTTCTTT. Its translation is CASRATGGMGTEAFF. The chain couples TRBV5-1 to TRBJ1-1; TRBD1 matches 9 bases. The CDR3 sequence is 15 residues long. The V gene end was trimmed by 5 bases and the J gene end by 5 bases; junction bases not matched to a gene: 10. Looked up from germline, CDR1 is SGHRS and CDR2 is YFSETQ.

This clone has just a few counts. The V and J genes are TRBV5-1 and TRBJ2-2; D is ambiguous. The CDR3 runs to 16 residues. V was shortened by 0 bases and J by 8 bases, with 17 bases between the two germline ends. Germline V gene sequence: CDR1 SGHRS, CDR2 YFSETQ. The CDR3 protein is CASSLGIVGGSGELFF. The CDR3 DNA reads TGCGCCAGCAGCTTGGGTATCGTTGGCGGCAGTGGGGAGCTGTTTTTT.

V gene TRBV2 combines with J gene TRBJ2-1; 13 bases match TRBD2. CDR3 length equals 15 residues. V was clipped by 6 bases and J by 8 bases; unmatched bases: 7. Germline CDR1 is SNHLY and CDR2 is FYNNEI. The DNA of the CDR3 is TGTGCCAGCAGCCTCGGACTAGCGGGAGTTCATGAGCAGTTCTTC. Residues: CASSLGLAGVHEQFF. The entire variable domain, with the rest obtained from reference TRBV2 and TRBJ2-1, is as follows: EPEVTQTPSHQVTQMGQEVILRCVPISNHLYFYWYRQILGQKVEFLVSFYNNEISEKSEIFDDQFSVERPDGSNFTLKIRSTKLEDSAMYFCASSLGLAGVHEQFFGPGTRLTVL.

The chain combines TRBV27 with TRBJ2-7, with D perhaps given as TRBD1 or TRBD2 (5 bases each). CDR1 and CDR2 (germline): MNHEY, SMNVEV (reference sequence). Trimming shortened V by 4 bases and J by 0 bases, and 16 bases separated the two germline ends. This CDR3 region has 16 residues. CDR3 in DNA: TGTGCCAGCAGTTACGACCCGGGGCTGGTCTCCTACGAGCAGTACTTC. Protein sequence: CASSYDPGLVSYEQYF.

J is TRBJ1-1 and V is TRBV5-1; TRBD1 aligns across 11 bases. V dropped 3 bases and J dropped 4; count of bases not matched to a gene: 2. From germline, CDR1 is SGHRS and CDR2 YFSETQ. CDR3 size: 14 residues. Here the CDR3 reads CASSSGQGGTEAFF. The CDR3, as DNA: TGCGCCAGCAGCTCGGGACAGGGGGGCACTGAAGCTTTCTTT.

The CDR3 loop is CASSPGRDNYGYTF. In nucleotides, the CDR3 is TGTGCCAGCTCACCGGGTCGGGACAACTATGGCTACACCTTC. The rearrangement joins TRBV18 to TRBJ1-2; the D gene is possibly TRBD1 (5 bases). The CDR3 is 14 residues long. V was trimmed by 3 bases and J by 2 bases, leaving 10 bases between them. Germline CDR1 reads KGHSH; CDR2 reads LQKENI. The full variable domain, with the rest looked up from reference TRBV18 and TRBJ1-2, is NAGVMQNPRHLVRRRGQEARLRCSPMKGHSHVYWYRQLPEEGLKFMVYLQKENIIDESGMPKERFSAEFPKEGPSILRIQQVVRGDSAAYFCASSPGRDNYGYTFGSGTRLTVV.

The CDR3 DNA is TGTGCCAGTAGTACCTGGGGCGGGACGAACACTGAAGCTTTCTTT. This codes for CASSTWGGTNTEAFF. The chain recombines TRBV19 with TRBJ1-1, with D maybe TRBD1 (5 bases). From germline, CDR1 is LNHDA and CDR2 SQIVND (reference sequence). The CDR3 spans 15 residues. V was trimmed by 4 bases and J by 1 base, leaving 13 bases between them. The whole variable domain, filled in from reference TRBV19 and TRBJ1-1, reads DGGITQSPKYLFRKEGQNVTLSCEQNLNHDAMYWYRQDPGQGLRLIYYSQIVNDFQKGDIAEGYSVSREKKESFPLTVTSAQKNPTAFYLCASSTWGGTNTEAFFGQGTRLTVV.

The chain has TRBV6-5 and TRBJ2-2; D is undetermined. This CDR3 contains 15 residues. Deletions cut 8 bases from V and 0 bases from J, with 13 bases between. CDR1 is MNHEY and CDR2 is SVGAGI in the germline V gene. CDR3 in DNA: TGTGCCAGCGCTCGATTGCTGACGAACACCGGGGAGCTGTTTTTT. Protein: CASARLLTNTGELFF.

This clone has just one count. The chain is built from TRBV19 and TRBJ1-6; the match to TRBD1 covers 9 bases. The V segment lost 7 bases and the J segment 0 bases; nucleotides outside the gene matches: 4. Germline lookup yields CDR1 LNHDA and CDR2 SQIVND (reference sequence). CDR3 length equals 16 residues. Here the CDR3 reads CASNDRGNSYNSPLHF. CDR3 in DNA: TGTGCCAGTAATGACAGGGGGAACTCCTATAATTCACCCCTCCACTTT.

CDR3 DNA: TGCGCCAGCAGCTTGGGAGGACAGGGAAACCAGCCCCAGCATTTT. This gives the protein CASSLGGQGNQPQHF. The J gene is TRBJ1-5, the V gene TRBV5-1, with 8 bases fitting TRBD1. The V gene end was trimmed by 0 bases and the J gene end by 7 bases; junction bases not matched to a gene: 6. CDR3 size: 15 residues. Per the germline V gene, CDR1 is SGHRS and CDR2 is YFSETQ.